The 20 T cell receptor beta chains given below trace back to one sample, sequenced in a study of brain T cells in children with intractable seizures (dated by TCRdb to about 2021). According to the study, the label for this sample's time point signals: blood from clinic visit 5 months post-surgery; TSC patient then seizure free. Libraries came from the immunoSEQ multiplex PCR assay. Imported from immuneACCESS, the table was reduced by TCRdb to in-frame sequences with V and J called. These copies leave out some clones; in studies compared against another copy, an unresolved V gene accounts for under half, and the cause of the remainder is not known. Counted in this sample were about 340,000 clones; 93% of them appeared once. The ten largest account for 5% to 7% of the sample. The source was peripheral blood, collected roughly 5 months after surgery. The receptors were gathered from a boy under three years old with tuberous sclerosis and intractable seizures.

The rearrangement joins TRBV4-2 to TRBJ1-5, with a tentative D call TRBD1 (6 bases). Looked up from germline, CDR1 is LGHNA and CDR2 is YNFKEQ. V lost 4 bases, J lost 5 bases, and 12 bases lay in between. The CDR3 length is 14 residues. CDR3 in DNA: TGTGCCAGCAGCCGCAGGGGCCAGGATCAGCCCCAGCATTTT. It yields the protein CASSRRGQDQPQHF.

DNA of the CDR3: TGTGCCACCAGCAGAGACAGGGCCTCCTACGAGCAGTACTTC. Its translation is CATSRDRASYEQYF. The genes are TRBV15 and TRBJ2-7, with D perhaps TRBD1 (5 bases). CDR1 LNHNV and CDR2 YYDKDF come from the germline V gene (reference sequence). The CDR3 has 14 residues. V was pared by 0 bases and J by 0 bases, with 6 bases between.

The CDR3 DNA reads TGTGCCAGCAGCTTCGACAGGTCGGGGACCGGGGAGCTGTTTTTT. This sequence encodes CASSFDRSGTGELFF. The chain uses TRBV5-5 and TRBJ2-2; TRBD1 might be the D (6 bases). The CDR3 consists of 15 residues. Germline V gene data show CDR1 as SGHKS and CDR2 as YYEKEE (reference sequence). V was trimmed by 2 bases and J by 5 bases, leaving 13 bases between them.

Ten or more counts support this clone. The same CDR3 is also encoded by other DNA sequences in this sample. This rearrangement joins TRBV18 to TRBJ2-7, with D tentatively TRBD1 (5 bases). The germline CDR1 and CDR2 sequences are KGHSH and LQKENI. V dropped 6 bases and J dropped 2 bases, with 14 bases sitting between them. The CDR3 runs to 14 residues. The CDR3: CASSPRQGTYEQYF. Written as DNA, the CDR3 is TGTGCCAGCTCCCCTCGGCAGGGTACCTACGAGCAGTACTTC.

The DNA for the CDR3 is TGTGCCAGCAGTATGACAGGGGGTTATCAGCCCCAGCATTTT. This sequence encodes CASSMTGGYQPQHF. V and J are TRBV27 and TRBJ1-5; 9 bases align to TRBD1. This CDR3 is 14 amino acids long. Per the germline V gene, CDR1 is MNHEY and CDR2 is SMNVEV (reference sequence). With V trimmed by 5 bases and J by 5 bases, 4 bases remained unmatched.

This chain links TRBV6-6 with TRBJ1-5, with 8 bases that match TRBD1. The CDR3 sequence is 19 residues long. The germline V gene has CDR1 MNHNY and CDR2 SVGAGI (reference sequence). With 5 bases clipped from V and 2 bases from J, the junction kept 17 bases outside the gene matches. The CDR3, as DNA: TGTGCCAGCAGTCCGCGTGGGACAGGAGTTTCGTACGGCAATCAGCCCCAGCATTTT. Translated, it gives CASSPRGTGVSYGNQPQHF.

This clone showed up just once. The CDR3, as DNA: TGTGCCAGTAGTATTCGGCCGTGGGGGCGGATGAACACTGAAGCTTTCTTT. The encoded protein is CASSIRPWGRMNTEAFF. The V call is TRBV19, the J call TRBJ1-1; tentative D call: TRBD1 (6 bases). V lost 3 bases and J 0 bases, leaving 17 bases between the germline ends. CDR3 length equals 17 residues. Germline V lookup: CDR1 LNHDA, CDR2 SQIVND (reference sequence).

The DNA for the CDR3 is TGTGCCTGGACCCACGGGGCCATTGATAACTATGGCTACACCTTC. Translation gives CAWTHGAIDNYGYTF. J is TRBJ1-2 and V is TRBV30, with a possible D match to TRBD1 (5 bases). CDR1 GTSNPN and CDR2 SVGIG come from the germline V gene (reference sequence). V shed 4 bases and J shed 1 base, with 16 bases lying between them. CDR3 size: 15 residues.

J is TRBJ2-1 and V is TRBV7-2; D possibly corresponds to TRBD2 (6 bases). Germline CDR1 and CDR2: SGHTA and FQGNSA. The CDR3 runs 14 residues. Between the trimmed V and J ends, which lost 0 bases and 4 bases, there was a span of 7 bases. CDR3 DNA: TGTGCCAGCAGCTTAGCGACTAGTTACAATGAGCAGTTCTTC. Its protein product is CASSLATSYNEQFF.

The CDR3 DNA reads TGTGCCAGCAGCCCTGAGCGGTCCCGGACCACAGATACGCAGTATTTT. Residues: CASSPERSRTTDTQYF. V is TRBV3-1 (or the pseudogene TRBV3-2) and J is TRBJ2-3, with D possibly matching TRBD2 (5 bases). CDR3 length: 16 residues. CDR1 is LGHDT and CDR2 is YNNKEL in the germline V gene (reference sequence). The V and J ends lost 4 bases and 2 bases respectively, with 16 bases between them.

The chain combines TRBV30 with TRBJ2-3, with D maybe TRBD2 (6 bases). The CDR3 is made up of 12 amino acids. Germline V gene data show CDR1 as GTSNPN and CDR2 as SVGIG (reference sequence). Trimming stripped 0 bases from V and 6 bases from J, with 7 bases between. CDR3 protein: CAWSVRGDTQYF. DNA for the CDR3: TGTGCCTGGAGTGTACGGGGGGATACGCAGTATTTT.

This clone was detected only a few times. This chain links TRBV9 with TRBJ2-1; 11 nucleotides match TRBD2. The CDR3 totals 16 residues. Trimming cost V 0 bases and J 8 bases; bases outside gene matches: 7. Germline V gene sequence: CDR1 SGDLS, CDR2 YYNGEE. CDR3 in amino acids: CASSVGLTSGMHEQFF. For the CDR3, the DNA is TGTGCCAGCAGCGTAGGATTGACTAGCGGGATGCATGAGCAGTTCTTC.

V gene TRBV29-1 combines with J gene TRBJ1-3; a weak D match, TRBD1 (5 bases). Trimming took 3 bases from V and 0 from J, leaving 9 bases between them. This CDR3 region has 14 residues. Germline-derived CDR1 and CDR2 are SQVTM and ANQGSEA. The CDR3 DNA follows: TGCAGCGTTGACGCCAGGGCCTCTGGAAACACCATATATTTT. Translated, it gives CSVDARASGNTIYF.

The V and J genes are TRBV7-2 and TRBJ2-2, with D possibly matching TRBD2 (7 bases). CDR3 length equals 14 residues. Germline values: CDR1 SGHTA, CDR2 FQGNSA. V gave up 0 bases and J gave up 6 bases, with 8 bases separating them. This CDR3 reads CASSLAGGPGELFF. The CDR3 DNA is TGTGCCAGCAGCTTAGCGGGGGGGCCCGGGGAGCTGTTTTTT.

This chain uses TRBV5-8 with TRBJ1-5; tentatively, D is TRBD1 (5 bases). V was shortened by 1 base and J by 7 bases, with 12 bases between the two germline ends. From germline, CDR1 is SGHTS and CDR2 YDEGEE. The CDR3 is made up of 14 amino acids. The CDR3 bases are TGTGCCAGCAGCTTGTCGGGGCCGGTACAGCCCCAGCATTTT. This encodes CASSLSGPVQPQHF.

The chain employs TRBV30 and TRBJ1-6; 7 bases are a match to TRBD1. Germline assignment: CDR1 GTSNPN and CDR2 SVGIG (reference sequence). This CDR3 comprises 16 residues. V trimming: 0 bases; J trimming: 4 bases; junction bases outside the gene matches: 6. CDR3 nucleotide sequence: TGTGCCTGGAGTGTTAATCCACAGGGGTATAATTCACCCCTCCACTTT. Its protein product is CAWSVNPQGYNSPLHF.

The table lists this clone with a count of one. The CDR3 coding sequence is TGTGCCAGCAGCTTATTTGGCGGGTCGGGCACTGAAGCTTTCTTT. It encodes CASSLFGGSGTEAFF. The chain joins TRBV7-6 to TRBJ1-1; D gene uncertain. Germline V gene data show CDR1 as SGHVS and CDR2 as FNYEAQ. V was cut by 2 bases and J by 4 bases, with 14 bases left in between. This CDR3 contains 15 residues.

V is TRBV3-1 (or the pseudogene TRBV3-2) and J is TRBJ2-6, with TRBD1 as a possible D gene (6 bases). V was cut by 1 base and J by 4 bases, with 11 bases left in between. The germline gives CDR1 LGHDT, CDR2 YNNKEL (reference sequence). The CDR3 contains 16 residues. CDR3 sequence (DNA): TGTGCCAGCAGCCAAGCCCCAGGGGTCGGGGCCAACGTCCTGACTTTC. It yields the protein CASSQAPGVGANVLTF.

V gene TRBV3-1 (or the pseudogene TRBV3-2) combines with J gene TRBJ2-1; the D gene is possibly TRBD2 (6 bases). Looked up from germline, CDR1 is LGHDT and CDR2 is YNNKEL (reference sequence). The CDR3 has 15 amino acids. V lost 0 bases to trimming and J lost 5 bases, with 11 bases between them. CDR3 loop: CASSQDLGGHNEQFF. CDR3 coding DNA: TGTGCCAGCAGCCAAGATTTGGGAGGCCACAATGAGCAGTTCTTC.

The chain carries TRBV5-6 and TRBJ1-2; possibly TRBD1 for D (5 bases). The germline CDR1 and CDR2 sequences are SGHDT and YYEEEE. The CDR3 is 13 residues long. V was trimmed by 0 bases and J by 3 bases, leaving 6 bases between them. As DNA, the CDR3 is TGTGCCAGCAGCTTGGGCAGGGACTATGGCTACACCTTC. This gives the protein CASSLGRDYGYTF.